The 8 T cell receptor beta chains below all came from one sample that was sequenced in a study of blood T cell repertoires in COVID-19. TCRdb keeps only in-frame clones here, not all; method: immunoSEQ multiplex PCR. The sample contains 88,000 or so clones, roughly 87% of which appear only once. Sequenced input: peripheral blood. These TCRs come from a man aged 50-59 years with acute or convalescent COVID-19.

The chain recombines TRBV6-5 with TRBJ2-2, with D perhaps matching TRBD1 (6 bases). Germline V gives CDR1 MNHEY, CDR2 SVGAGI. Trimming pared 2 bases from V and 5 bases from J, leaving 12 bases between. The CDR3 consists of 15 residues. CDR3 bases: TGTGCCAGCAGTTACCCCTCAACAGGGACCGGGGAGCTGTTTTTT. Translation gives CASSYPSTGTGELFF.

The CDR3 nucleotides read TGCGCCAGCAGCTCCGAGGGATGGGAGGCCGGGGAGCTGTTTTTT. It is translated as CASSSEGWEAGELFF. This chain links TRBV5-1 with TRBJ2-2; weak D call: TRBD2 (6 bases). CDR1 SGHRS and CDR2 YFSETQ come from the germline V gene. The CDR3 is 15 amino acids. Trimming removed 3 bases from V and 6 bases from J, with 15 bases in between. Full variable domain (remainder filled in from reference TRBV5-1 and TRBJ2-2): KAGVTQTPRYLIKTRGQQVTLSCSPISGHRSVSWYQQTPGQGLQFLFEYFSETQRNKGNFPGRFSGRQFSNSRSEMNVSTLELGDSALYLCASSSEGWEAGELFFGEGSRLTVL.

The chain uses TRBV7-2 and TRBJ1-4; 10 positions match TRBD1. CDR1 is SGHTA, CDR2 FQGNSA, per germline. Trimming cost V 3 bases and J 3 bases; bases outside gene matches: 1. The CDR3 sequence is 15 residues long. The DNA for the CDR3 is TGTGCCAGCAGCTTGGACAGGGGGTCTAATGAAAAACTGTTTTTT. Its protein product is CASSLDRGSNEKLFF.

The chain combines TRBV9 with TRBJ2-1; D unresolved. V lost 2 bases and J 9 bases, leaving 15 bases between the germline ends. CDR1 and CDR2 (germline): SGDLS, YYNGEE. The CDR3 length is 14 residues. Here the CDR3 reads CASSVPPSSAEQFF. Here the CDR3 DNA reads TGTGCCAGCAGCGTTCCCCCCTCTAGTGCTGAGCAGTTCTTC. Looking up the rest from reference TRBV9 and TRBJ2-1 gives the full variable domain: DSGVTQTPKHLITATGQRVTLRCSPRSGDLSVYWYQQSLDQGLQFLIQYYNGEERAKGNILERFSAQQFPDLHSELNLSSLELGDSALYFCASSVPPSSAEQFFGPGTRLTVL.

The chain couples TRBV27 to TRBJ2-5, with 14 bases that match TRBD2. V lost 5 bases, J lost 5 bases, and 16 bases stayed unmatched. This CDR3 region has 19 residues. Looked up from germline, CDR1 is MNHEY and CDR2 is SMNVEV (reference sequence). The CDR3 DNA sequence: TGTGCCAGCAGTCCCCTGACTAGCGGGGGGGCTAGGTTTTTGGAGACCCAGTACTTC. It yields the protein CASSPLTSGGARFLETQYF.

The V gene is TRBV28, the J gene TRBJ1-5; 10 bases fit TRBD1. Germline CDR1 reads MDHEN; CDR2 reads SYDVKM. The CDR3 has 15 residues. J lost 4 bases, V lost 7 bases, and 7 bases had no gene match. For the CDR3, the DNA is TGTGCCAGCATCTTGAGGACAGGGGGGAATCAGCCCCAGCATTTT. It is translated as CASILRTGGNQPQHF.

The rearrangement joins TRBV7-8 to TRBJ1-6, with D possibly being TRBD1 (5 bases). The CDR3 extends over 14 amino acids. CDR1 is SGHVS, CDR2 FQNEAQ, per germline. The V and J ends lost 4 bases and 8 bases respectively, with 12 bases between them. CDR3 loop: CASSSGTHDSPLHF. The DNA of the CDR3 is TGTGCCAGCAGCTCCGGGACTCACGATTCACCCCTCCACTTT.

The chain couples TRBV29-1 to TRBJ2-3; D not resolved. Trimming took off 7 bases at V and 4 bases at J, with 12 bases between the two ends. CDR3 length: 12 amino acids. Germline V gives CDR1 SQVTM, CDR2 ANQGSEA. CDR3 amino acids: CSGLQYPDTQYF. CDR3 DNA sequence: TGCAGCGGCCTACAGTACCCAGATACGCAGTATTTT.